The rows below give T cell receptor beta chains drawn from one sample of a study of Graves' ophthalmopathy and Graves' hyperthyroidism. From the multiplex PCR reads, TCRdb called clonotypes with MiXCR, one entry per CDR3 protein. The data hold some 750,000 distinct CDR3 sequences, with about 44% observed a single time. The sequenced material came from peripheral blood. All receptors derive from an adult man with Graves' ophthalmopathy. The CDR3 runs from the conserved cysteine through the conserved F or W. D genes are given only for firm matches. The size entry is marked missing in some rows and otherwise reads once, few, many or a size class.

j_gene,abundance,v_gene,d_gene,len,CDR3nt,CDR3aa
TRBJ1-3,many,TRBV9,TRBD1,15,TGTGCCAGCAGCGCGAACAGGGGGATGCGCAACACCATATATTTT,CASSANRGMRNTIYF
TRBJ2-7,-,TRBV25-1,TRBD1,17,TGTGCCAGCAGTCCCGGGACAGATAACTTCAACTCCTACGAGCAGTACTTC,CASSPGTDNFNSYEQYF
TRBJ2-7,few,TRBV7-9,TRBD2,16,TGTGCCAGCAGCTTAGGGACTAGCGGGAGCTCCTACGAGCAGTACTTC,CASSLGTSGSSYEQYF
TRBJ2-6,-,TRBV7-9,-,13,TGTGCCAGCAGCGAAGTGAGTGCCAACGTCCTGACTTTC,CASSEVSANVLTF
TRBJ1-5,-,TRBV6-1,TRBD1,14,TGTGCCAGCAGCCCGACAGGGCAGTACACGGCATTTTTATTT,CASSPTGQYTAFLF
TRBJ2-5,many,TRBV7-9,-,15,TGTGCCAGCACCCCGGGCTACGGACCCCAAGAGACCCAGTACTTC,CASTPGYGPQETQYF
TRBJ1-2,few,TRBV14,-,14,TGTGCCAGCAGCCCGGGACACGGAAACTATGGCTACACCTTC,CASSPGHGNYGYTF
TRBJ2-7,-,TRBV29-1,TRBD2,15,TGCAGCGTTGAAGAGGGAGGGGTCGGCACCGGGGAGCAGTACTTC,CSVEEGGVGTGEQYF
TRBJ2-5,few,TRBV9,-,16,TGTGCCAGCAGCGTAGGGCCAAAAGGGGACCAAGAGACCCAGTACTTC,CASSVGPKGDQETQYF
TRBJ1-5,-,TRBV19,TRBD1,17,TGTGCCAGTAGTGCCCAACGGACAGGATATAGCAATCAGCCCCAGCATTTT,CASSAQRTGYSNQPQHF
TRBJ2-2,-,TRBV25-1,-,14,TGTGCCAGCAGCCAAAGAGGAGGAACCGGGGAGCTGTTTTTT,CASSQRGGTGELFF
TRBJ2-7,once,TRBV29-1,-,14,TGCAGCAACGCAGGGACCGGCGGGACCTACGAGCAGTACTTC,CSNAGTGGTYEQYF
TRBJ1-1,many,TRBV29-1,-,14,TGCAGCGTTGAAGGCGGGGGGCAGTGGACTGAAGCTTTCTTT,CSVEGGGQWTEAFF
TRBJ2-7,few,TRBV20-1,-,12,TGCAGTGCCCCGGACGACTCCTACGAGCAGTACTTC,CSAPDDSYEQYF
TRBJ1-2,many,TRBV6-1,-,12,TGTGCCAGCACTTTGACAGTGAATGGCTACACCTTC,CASTLTVNGYTF
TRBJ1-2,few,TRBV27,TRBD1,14,TGTGCCAGCAGTAAGGACAGGGTAATAGGTGGCTACACCTTC,CASSKDRVIGGYTF
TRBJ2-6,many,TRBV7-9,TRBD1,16,TGTGCCAGCAGCTTTGGACAGGGGTCTGGGGCCAACGTCCTGACTTTC,CASSFGQGSGANVLTF
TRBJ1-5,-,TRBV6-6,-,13,TGTGCCACGGACAGAATTAACAATCAGCCCCAGCATTTT,CATDRINNQPQHF
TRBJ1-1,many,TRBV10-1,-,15,TGCGCCAGCAGTGAGAGGGACGGTCTGAACACTGAAGCTTTCTTT,CASSERDGLNTEAFF
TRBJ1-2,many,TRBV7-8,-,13,TGTGCCAGCAGCGCGGACGATAACTATGGCTACACCTTC,CASSADDNYGYTF
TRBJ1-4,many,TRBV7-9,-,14,TGTGCCAGCAGCTTAGCGGACAGCAATGAAAAACTGTTTTTT,CASSLADSNEKLFF
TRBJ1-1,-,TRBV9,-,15,TGTGCCAGCAGCAAAGGGGGGGTACGGTACACTGAAGCTTTCTTT,CASSKGGVRYTEAFF
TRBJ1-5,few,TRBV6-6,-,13,TGTGCCAGCAGTTACCCGGGGGTTCAAGCCCAGCATTTT,CASSYPGVQAQHF
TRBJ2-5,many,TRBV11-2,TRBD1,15,TGTGCCAGCAGCTTAGACCGAGGGGGCTTTGAGACCCAGTACTTC,CASSLDRGGFETQYF
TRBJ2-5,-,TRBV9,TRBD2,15,TGTGCCAGCAGCTCCGGGGGGGGCCTGAGGGAGACCCAGTACTTC,CASSSGGGLRETQYF
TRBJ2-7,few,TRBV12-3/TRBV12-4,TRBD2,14,TGTGCCAGCAGTTTAAGTGGGGGGGTAAGCGAGCAGTACTTC,CASSLSGGVSEQYF
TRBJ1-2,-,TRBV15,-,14,TGTGCCACCAGCAGGGAGACAGCGAACTATGGCTACACCTTC,CATSRETANYGYTF
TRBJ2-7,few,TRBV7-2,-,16,TGTGCCAGCAGCTTAAGGGAAGGGGGTCGGGGCTACGAGCAGTACTTC,CASSLREGGRGYEQYF
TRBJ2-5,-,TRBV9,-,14,TGTGCCAGCAGCCTAAGAGGGGGGTTTGATGGCCAGTACTTC,CASSLRGGFDGQYF
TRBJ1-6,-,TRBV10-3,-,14,TGTGCCATCAGTGACAGGGCAGGGGATTCACCCCTCCACTTT,CAISDRAGDSPLHF
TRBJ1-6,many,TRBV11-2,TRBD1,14,TGTGCCAGCAGCTTTACAGGGGTGAATTCACCCCTCCACTTT,CASSFTGVNSPLHF
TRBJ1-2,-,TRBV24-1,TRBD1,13,TGTGCCACCAGCGAAGGGACAGGGGGGAGATACACCTTC,CATSEGTGGRYTF
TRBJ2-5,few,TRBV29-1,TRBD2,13,TGCAGCGGCGAACTAGCGGGGGAAGAGACCCAGTACTTC,CSGELAGEETQYF
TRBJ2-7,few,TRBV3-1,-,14,TGTGCCAGCAGCCAAGGAGTAGGGTGGAGCGAGCAGTACTTC,CASSQGVGWSEQYF
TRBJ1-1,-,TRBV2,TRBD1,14,TGTGCCAGCAGTCTAACAGGGGGCGCTGGGGGGGCTTTCTTT,CASSLTGGAGGAFF
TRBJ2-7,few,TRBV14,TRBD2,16,TGTGCCAGCAGCCCCTTATGGGGGGCCGGGAGGGGCGAGCAGTACTTC,CASSPLWGAGRGEQYF
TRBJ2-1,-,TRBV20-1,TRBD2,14,TGCAGTGCCTCCGGGACTAGCCATTACAATGAGCAGTTCTTC,CSASGTSHYNEQFF
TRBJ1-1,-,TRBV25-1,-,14,TGTGCCAGCAGTCCCTGGGCCACCGGGACTGAAGCTTTCTTT,CASSPWATGTEAFF
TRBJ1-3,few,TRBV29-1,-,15,TGCAGCGTTGAAGCATACTGGAGCTCTGGAAACACCATATATTTT,CSVEAYWSSGNTIYF
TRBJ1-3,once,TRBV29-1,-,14,TGCAGCGTGAACACCAGGGACTCTGGAAACACCATATATTTT,CSVNTRDSGNTIYF
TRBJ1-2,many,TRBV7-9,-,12,TGTGCCAGCAGCTTGGGGTTCCGTGGCTACACCTTC,CASSLGFRGYTF
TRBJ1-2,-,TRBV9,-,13,TGTGCCAGCAGCGAGGGGAATAACTATGGCTACACCTTC,CASSEGNNYGYTF
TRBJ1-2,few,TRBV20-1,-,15,TGCAGTGCTAGAGATGCGGACACACCGGGGCACGGCTACACCTTC,CSARDADTPGHGYTF
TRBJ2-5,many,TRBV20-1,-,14,TGCAGTGCTAGCGCAGGGCTCGGGGGCGAGACCCAGTACTTC,CSASAGLGGETQYF
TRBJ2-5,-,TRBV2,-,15,TGTGCCAGCAGTGAAGGGACAGTGCTAGAAGAGACCCAGTACTTC,CASSEGTVLEETQYF
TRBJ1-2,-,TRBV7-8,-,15,TGTGCCAGCAGTCCAGAGGTGGGGGACCTCTATGGCTACACCTTC,CASSPEVGDLYGYTF
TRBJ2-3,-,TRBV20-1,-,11,TGCAGTGCTAGAGTTTTAGATACGCAGTATTTT,CSARVLDTQYF
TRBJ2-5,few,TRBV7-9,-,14,TGTGCCAGCAGCCAACAGGGGGGGCGAGAGGCCCAGTACTTC,CASSQQGGREAQYF
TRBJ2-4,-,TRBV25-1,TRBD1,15,TGTGCCACCCAGTCCAGGGGGCAAGCCAAAAACATTCAGTACTGG,CATQSRGQAKNIQYW
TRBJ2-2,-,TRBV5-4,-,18,TGTGCCAGCAGCCCCAAAGGATGGCAGCCCGCGAACACCGGGGAGCTGTTTTTT,CASSPKGWQPANTGELFF
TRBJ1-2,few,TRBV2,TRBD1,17,TGTGCCAGCAGTTACTCTTCCCCGACAGGGGGCGGAGATGGCTACACCTTC,CASSYSSPTGGGDGYTF
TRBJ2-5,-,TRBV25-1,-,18,TGTGCCAGCAGTCGATTAGCGATCCCCCACCAAGGAGTGGAGACCCAGTACTTC,CASSRLAIPHQGVETQYF
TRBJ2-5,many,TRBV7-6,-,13,TGTGCCAGCAGCTTAGTTCTGGTGGAGACCCAGTACTTC,CASSLVLVETQYF
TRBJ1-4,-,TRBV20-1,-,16,TGCAGTGCTAGAGATGTGTCCGGAGGGACTAATGAAAAACTGTTTTTT,CSARDVSGGTNEKLFF